These 17 T cell receptor beta chains share one sample of origin, sequenced in a study of a mutant IDH1 vaccine in newly diagnosed glioma. These receptors are not linked to any known antigen. The assay was immunoSEQ multiplex PCR, and TCRdb's table has in-frame clones only and misses some. The sample yields 35,000 to 40,000 clones, 84% seen once. As to time point: week 11, during vaccination. Each vaccine dose was 300 ug of mutant IDH1 20-mer peptide, with topical imiquimod. Sequencing was performed on PBMCs, taken from a glioma patient whose treatment included an IDH1 peptide vaccine. The receptors shown here come from a man aged 40-49 years with glioma.

V and J are TRBV7-2 and TRBJ2-5; D is uncertain. This CDR3 has 14 residues. Trimming left V 3 bases short and J 5 bases short, with 13 bases between. Germline V gene lookup returns CDR1 SGHTA and CDR2 FQGNSA. CDR3 DNA sequence: TGTGCCAGCAGCTTGTCCAGGCAGGTGGAGACCCAGTACTTC. Protein product: CASSLSRQVETQYF.

V usage is TRBV10-1 and J usage is TRBJ2-7, with D perhaps TRBD1 (6 bases). The CDR3 contains 12 residues. With 9 bases removed from V and 4 bases from J, the gap between germline ends came to 13 bases. Germline CDR1 reads WNHNN; CDR2 reads SYGVQD (reference sequence). In DNA, the CDR3 is TGCGCCAGTGGACCTACAGGGTACGAGCAGTACTTC. The encoded protein is CASGPTGYEQYF.

This rearrangement joins TRBV20-1 to TRBJ2-3; D unclear. Germline V CDR1 and CDR2: DFQATT, SNEGSKA (reference sequence). The V and J ends lost 6 bases and 5 bases respectively, with 9 bases between them. The CDR3 loop spans 11 amino acids. The CDR3 nucleotides are TGCAGTGCCTCACGCCGAGATACGCAGTATTTT. This encodes CSASRRDTQYF.

The chain links TRBV6-5 to TRBJ2-5; 9 nucleotides match TRBD2. There are 16 residues in the CDR3. V was clipped by 0 bases and J by 3 bases; unmatched bases: 5. Germline V gene data show CDR1 as MNHEY and CDR2 as SVGAGI. CDR3 DNA: TGTGCCAGCAGTTACTCGAGAGCGGGAGGCAAAGAGACCCAGTACTTC. This sequence encodes CASSYSRAGGKETQYF.

The rearrangement links TRBV4-3 to TRBJ2-1; 8 bases line up with TRBD2. With 0 bases clipped from V and 8 bases from J, the junction kept 6 bases outside the gene matches. This CDR3 region has 15 residues. Germline CDR1 is LGHNA and CDR2 is YSLEER. The chain's CDR3 is CASSQDGTSSYEQFF. CDR3 DNA: TGCGCCAGCAGCCAAGATGGGACTAGTTCGTATGAGCAGTTCTTC.

This chain joins TRBV11-1 and TRBJ2-2; D is undetermined. Trimming took 1 base from V and 4 from J, leaving 1 base between them. The CDR3 length is 12 residues. Germline V gene lookup returns CDR1 SGHAT and CDR2 FQDESV (reference sequence). CDR3 coding DNA: TGTGCCAGCAGCTTAGGCACCGGGGAGCTGTTTTTT. It yields the protein CASSLGTGELFF.

This chain links TRBV6-1 with TRBJ2-3; 11 nucleotides line up with TRBD2. J gave up 1 base and V 8 bases, and 2 bases lay outside the gene matches. CDR3 length equals 14 residues. CDR1 is MNHNS and CDR2 is SASEGT in the germline V gene. The CDR3 loop is CASLGLAGTDTQYF. CDR3 nucleotides: TGTGCCAGCCTGGGACTAGCGGGCACAGATACGCAGTATTTT.

The chain joins TRBV7-2 to TRBJ2-1; TRBD1 is a possible D gene (5 bases). Germline V CDR1 and CDR2: SGHTA, FQGNSA. V lost 5 bases to trimming and J lost 0 bases, with 14 bases between them. This CDR3 comprises 16 residues. This chain's CDR3 is CASSDPPGASYNEQFF. In nucleotides, the CDR3 is TGTGCCAGCAGCGACCCCCCTGGGGCCTCCTACAATGAGCAGTTCTTC.

The CDR3 DNA reads TGTGCCAGTAGGAGGGACAGGGGGCGCGGGGTTAATCAGCCCCAGCATTTT. Translating it yields CASRRDRGRGVNQPQHF. J is TRBJ1-5 and V is TRBV19; 12 bases align to TRBD1. The V segment lost 6 bases and the J segment 4 bases; nucleotides outside the gene matches: 10. Germline V CDR1 and CDR2: LNHDA, SQIVND (reference sequence). The CDR3 is made up of 17 amino acids. The full variable domain, with the rest looked up from reference TRBV19 and TRBJ1-5, is DGGITQSPKYLFRKEGQNVTLSCEQNLNHDAMYWYRQDPGQGLRLIYYSQIVNDFQKGDIAEGYSVSREKKESFPLTVTSAQKNPTAFYLCASRRDRGRGVNQPQHFGDGTRLSIL.

The chain recombines TRBV9 with TRBJ1-5, with D tentatively TRBD1 (6 bases). The CDR3 runs 12 residues. Germline CDR1 and CDR2: SGDLS and YYNGEE. V was clipped by 3 bases and J by 9 bases, with 10 bases between them. The CDR3 loop is CASSAEGGPQHF. The CDR3 nucleotides read TGTGCCAGCAGCGCCGAGGGGGGGCCCCAGCATTTT.

The V gene is TRBV18, the J gene TRBJ2-6, with D possibly matching TRBD2 (6 bases). The CDR3 consists of 17 residues. The germline V gene has CDR1 KGHSH and CDR2 LQKENI. Trimming took 0 bases from V and 0 from J, leaving 9 bases between them. CDR3 protein: CASSPPPGSSGANVLTF. The CDR3 DNA follows: TGTGCCAGCTCACCACCCCCCGGGAGCTCTGGGGCCAACGTCCTGACTTTC.

J is TRBJ2-1 and V is TRBV11-3, with 14 bases matching TRBD2. This CDR3 is built from 16 residues. V shed 1 base, J shed 8 bases, and the junction held 4 bases outside the gene matches. CDR1 is SGHNT, CDR2 YENEEA, per germline. The CDR3 here is CASSLGLAGGEDEQFF. As DNA, the CDR3 is TGTGCCAGCAGCTTAGGACTAGCGGGAGGGGAGGATGAGCAGTTCTTC.

The rearrangement joins TRBV6-1 to TRBJ1-3; TRBD1 aligns across 7 bases. CDR1 is MNHNS, CDR2 SASEGT, per germline. The J segment lost 4 bases and the V segment lost 6 bases, leaving 9 bases of the junction unmatched. This CDR3 region has 15 residues. The CDR3 spells CASSPQGGRGNTIYF. DNA of the CDR3: TGTGCCAGCAGCCCGCAGGGGGGCCGGGGAAACACCATATATTTT.

V and J are TRBV4-1 and TRBJ2-7, with 11 bases aligning to TRBD1. The CDR3 has 16 amino acids. V dropped 1 base and J dropped 3; count of bases not matched to a gene: 5. CDR1 and CDR2 (germline): MGHRA, YSYEKL. The CDR3 nucleotides are TGCGCCAGCAGCCAAGGCGCCGGGACAGGGGGCTACGAGCAGTACTTC. It codes for CASSQGAGTGGYEQYF.

The genes are TRBV9 and TRBJ1-1, with no clear D. Germline-derived CDR1 and CDR2 are SGDLS and YYNGEE. This CDR3 is built from 12 residues. The V end was cut by 1 base, the J end by 3 bases, with 4 bases between. Written as DNA, the CDR3 is TGTGCCAGCAGCGTACAGGACACTGAAGCTTTCTTT. Translation: CASSVQDTEAFF.

The J gene is TRBJ1-1, the V gene TRBV14; 8 bases line up with TRBD1. The CDR3 spans 22 residues. The V and J ends lost 2 bases and 0 bases, in that order; junction bases with no gene match: 23. The germline CDR1 and CDR2 sequences are SGHDN and FVKESK. Written as DNA, the CDR3 is TGTGCCAGCAGCCAAATGTTTAGTTTTTCGGCCGGAACGGGACAGGTGAACACTGAAGCTTTCTTT. Amino acids: CASSQMFSFSAGTGQVNTEAFF.

The chain uses TRBV7-3 and TRBJ2-3, with a weak D call TRBD1 (6 bases). The CDR3 totals 16 residues. The germline gives CDR1 SGHTA, CDR2 FQGTGA. The germline V and J ends were trimmed by 2 bases and 2 bases, with 14 bases remaining between them. In DNA, the CDR3 is TGTGCCAGCAGCTTATGGGGCCTGGGGGCCACAGATACGCAGTATTTT. The encoded protein is CASSLWGLGATDTQYF.